A single T cell receptor beta chain is shown here with its context. The antigen is not known. This sample was included in a study of graft-versus-host responses after intestinal transplantation. For the study at large: Anti-thymocyte globulin induction preceded 2 to 4 years of tacrolimus and steroid maintenance in all recipients.

Per the germline V gene, CDR1 is SGHNT and CDR2 is YENEEA. Trimming removed 5 bases at V and 1 base at J, with 12 bases between. The CDR3 is 14 amino acids. Only in-frame clones appear in the TCRdb table, and some are missing; sequencing was by immunoSEQ multiplex PCR. The sample carries almost 70,000 clones, about nine tenths recorded once. Study results and caveats: Levels of circulating GvH clones at their peak were associated with early post-transplant HvG declines.

The receptor comes from a human patient who received an intestinal transplant, so some T cells may come from the graft donor. The starting material was bone marrow, obtained 700 to 750 days after intestinal transplantation. V and J are TRBV11-3 and TRBJ2-7; a weak D match, TRBD2 (5 bases). CDR3 coding DNA: TGTGCCAGCAGCCCTTTTCCGGGGTCCTACGAGCAGTACTTC. Translation: CASSPFPGSYEQYF.